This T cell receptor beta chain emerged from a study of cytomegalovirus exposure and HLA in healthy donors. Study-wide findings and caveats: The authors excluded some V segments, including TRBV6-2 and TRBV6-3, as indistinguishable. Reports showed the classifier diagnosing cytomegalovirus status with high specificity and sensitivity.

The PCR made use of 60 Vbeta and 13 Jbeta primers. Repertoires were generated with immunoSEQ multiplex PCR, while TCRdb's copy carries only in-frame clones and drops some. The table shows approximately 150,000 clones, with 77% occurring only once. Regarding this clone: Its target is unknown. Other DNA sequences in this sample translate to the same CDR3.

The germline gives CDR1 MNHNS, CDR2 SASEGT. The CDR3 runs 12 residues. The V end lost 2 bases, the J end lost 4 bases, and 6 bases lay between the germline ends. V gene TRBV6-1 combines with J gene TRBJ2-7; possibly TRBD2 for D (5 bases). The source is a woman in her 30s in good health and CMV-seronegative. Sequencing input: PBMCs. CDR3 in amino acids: CASSERGYEQYF. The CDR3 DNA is TGTGCCAGCAGTGAACGGGGTTACGAGCAGTACTTC.